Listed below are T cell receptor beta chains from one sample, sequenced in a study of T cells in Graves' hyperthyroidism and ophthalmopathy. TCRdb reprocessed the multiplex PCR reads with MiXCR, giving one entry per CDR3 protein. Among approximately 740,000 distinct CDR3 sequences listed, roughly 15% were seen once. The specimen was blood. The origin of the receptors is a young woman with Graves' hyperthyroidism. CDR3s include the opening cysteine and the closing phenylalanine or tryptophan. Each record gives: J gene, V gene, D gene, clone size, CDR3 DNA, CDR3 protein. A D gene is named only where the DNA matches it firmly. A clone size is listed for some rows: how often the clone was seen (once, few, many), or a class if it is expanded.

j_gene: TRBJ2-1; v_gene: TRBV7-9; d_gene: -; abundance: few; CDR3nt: TGTGCCAGCCGGCCGGGGGGCCAGGGGGCATTTGCGGGAGAAACCTACAATGAGCAGTTCTTC; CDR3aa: CASRPGGQGAFAGETYNEQFF
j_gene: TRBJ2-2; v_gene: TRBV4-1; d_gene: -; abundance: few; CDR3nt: TGCGCCAGCAGCAAAGGATGGGGCGCCGGGGAGCTGTTTTTT; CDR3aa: CASSKGWGAGELFF
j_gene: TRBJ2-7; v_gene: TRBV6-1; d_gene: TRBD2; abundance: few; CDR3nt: TGTGCCAGCAGTGATGAACTAGCGGGGCTATCCTACGAGCAGTACTTC; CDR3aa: CASSDELAGLSYEQYF
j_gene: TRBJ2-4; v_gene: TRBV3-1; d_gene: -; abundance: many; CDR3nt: TGTGCCAGCAGCCTCATAGCCAAAAACATTCAGTACTTC; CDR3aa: CASSLIAKNIQYF
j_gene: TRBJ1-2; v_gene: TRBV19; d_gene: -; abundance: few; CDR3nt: TGTGCCAGTAGCCCCATCGTGGGGGAGAATATTAACTATGGCTACACCTTC; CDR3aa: CASSPIVGENINYGYTF
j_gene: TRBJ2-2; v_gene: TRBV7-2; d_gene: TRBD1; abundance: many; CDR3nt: TGTGCCAGCAGCCCCACCGACAGGGGGAACACCGGGGAGCTGTTTTTT; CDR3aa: CASSPTDRGNTGELFF
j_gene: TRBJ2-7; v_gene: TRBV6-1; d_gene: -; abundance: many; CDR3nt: TGTGCCAGCAGTGGGCACGTAGGGCTAGCGTACGAGCAGTACTTC; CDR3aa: CASSGHVGLAYEQYF
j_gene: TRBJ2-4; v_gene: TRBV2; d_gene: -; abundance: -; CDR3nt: TGTGCCAGCAGAGCCAGGGGTACCATTCAGTACTTC; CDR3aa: CASRARGTIQYF
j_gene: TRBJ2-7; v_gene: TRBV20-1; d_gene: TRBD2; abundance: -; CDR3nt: TGCAGTGCTAGAGTTGCGGGAGGGAGGTCCTACGAGCAGTACTTC; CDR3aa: CSARVAGGRSYEQYF
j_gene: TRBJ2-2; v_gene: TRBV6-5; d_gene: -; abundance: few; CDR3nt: TGTGCCAGCAGTTACGGGGTGATTTCCGGGGAGCTGTTTTTT; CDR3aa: CASSYGVISGELFF
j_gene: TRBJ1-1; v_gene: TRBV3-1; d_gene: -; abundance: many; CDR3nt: TGTGCCAGCAAACAAACAGGGAACACTGAAGCTTTCTTT; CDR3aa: CASKQTGNTEAFF
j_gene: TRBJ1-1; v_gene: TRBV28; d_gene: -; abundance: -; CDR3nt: TGTGCCAGCAGTGATGGGGGTGGGGGAGTGGCTGAAGCTTTCTTT; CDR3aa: CASSDGGGGVAEAFF
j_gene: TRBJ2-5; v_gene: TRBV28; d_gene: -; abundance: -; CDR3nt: TGTGCCAGCAGTTTCTCGGGGACCCAGTACTTC; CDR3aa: CASSFSGTQYF
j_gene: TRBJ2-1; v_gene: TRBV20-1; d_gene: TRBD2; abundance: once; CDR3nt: TGCAGTGCTACCGGGACTAGCGACTACAATGAGCAGTTCTTC; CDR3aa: CSATGTSDYNEQFF
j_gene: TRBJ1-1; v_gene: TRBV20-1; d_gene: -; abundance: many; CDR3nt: TGCAGTGCTAGAGATCACATGGCCCCACCTATGAACACTGAAGCTTTCTTT; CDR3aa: CSARDHMAPPMNTEAFF
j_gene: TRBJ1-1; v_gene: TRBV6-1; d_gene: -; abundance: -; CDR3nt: TGTGCCAGCAGTGCTCAGGGTGACACTGAAGCTTTCTTT; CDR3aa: CASSAQGDTEAFF
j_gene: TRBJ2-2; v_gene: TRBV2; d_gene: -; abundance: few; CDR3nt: TGTGCCAGCAGTGTAGGCAGTAACACCGGGGAGCTGTTTTTT; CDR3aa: CASSVGSNTGELFF
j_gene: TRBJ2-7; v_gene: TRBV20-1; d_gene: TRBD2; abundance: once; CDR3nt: TGCAGTGCTAGAGTGGGGGGGGTACCGCACGAGCAGTACTTC; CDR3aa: CSARVGGVPHEQYF
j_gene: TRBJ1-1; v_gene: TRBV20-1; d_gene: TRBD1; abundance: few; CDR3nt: TGCAGTGCTAGCTCGACAGGGGGCGCGGCTTTCTTT; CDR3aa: CSASSTGGAAFF
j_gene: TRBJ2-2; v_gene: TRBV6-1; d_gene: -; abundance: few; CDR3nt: TGTGCCAGCAGTAAGGCGCGGGAGAACACCGGGGAGCTGTTTTTT; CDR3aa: CASSKARENTGELFF
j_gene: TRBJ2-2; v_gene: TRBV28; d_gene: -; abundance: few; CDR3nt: TGTGCCAGCAGTTCCATCGGGCCGGGGGTCACCGGGGAGCTGTTTTTT; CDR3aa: CASSSIGPGVTGELFF
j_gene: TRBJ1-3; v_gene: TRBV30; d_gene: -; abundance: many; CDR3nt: TGTGCCTGGAGTGTACCGGGGTTTGGAAACACCATATATTTT; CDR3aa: CAWSVPGFGNTIYF
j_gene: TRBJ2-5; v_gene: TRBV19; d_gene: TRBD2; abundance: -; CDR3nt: TGTGCCAGTAGGAGCGGGAGTGAGGAGACCCAGTACTTC; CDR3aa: CASRSGSEETQYF
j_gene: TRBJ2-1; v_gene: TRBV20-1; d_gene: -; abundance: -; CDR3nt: TGCAGTGCTAAGAAGTTGATGGCTTGGGGTTCGAATGAGCAGTTCTTC; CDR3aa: CSAKKLMAWGSNEQFF
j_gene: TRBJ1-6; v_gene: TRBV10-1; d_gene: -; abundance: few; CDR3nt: TGCGCCAGCAGTGTAGCCGGCAGGGGTGATTATAATTCACCCCTCCACTTT; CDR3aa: CASSVAGRGDYNSPLHF
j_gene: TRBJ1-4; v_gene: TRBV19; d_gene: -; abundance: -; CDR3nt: TGTGCCAGTAGTATTGAAGGGATGGGTAATGAAAAACTGTTTTTT; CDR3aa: CASSIEGMGNEKLFF
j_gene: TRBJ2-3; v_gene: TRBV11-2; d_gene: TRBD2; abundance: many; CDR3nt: TGTGCCAGCAGCTTGGGGACTAGCAGCACAGATACGCAGTATTTT; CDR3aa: CASSLGTSSTDTQYF
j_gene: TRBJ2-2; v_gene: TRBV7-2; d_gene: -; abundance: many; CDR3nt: TGTGCCAGCAGCTTATACGTATCCCCAATCTCCGCGAACACCGGGGAGCTGTTTTTT; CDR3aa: CASSLYVSPISANTGELFF
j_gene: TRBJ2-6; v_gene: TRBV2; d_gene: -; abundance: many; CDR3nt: TGTGCCAGCAGAACTCACAGCTCTGGGGCCAACGTCCTGACTTTC; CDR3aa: CASRTHSSGANVLTF
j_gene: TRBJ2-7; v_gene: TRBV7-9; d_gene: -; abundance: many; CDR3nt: TGTGCCAGCAGCTTAGTCGGGGGCCTCTCCTACGAGCAGTACTTC; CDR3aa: CASSLVGGLSYEQYF
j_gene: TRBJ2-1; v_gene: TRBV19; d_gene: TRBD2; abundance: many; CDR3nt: TGTGCCAGTAGTAACGGGCGACTAGCGGGAGATGGGTCCTACAATGAGCAGTTCTTC; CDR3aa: CASSNGRLAGDGSYNEQFF
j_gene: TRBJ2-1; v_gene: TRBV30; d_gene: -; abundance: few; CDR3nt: TGTGCCTGGAGCATAGTACTGGACTGGCAGTTCTTC; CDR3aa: CAWSIVLDWQFF
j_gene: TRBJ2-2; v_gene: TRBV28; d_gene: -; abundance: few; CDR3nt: TGTGCCATTGGGGCTCTGAGGGAGCTGTTTTTT; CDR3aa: CAIGALRELFF
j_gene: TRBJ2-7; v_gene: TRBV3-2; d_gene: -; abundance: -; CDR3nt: TGTGCCAGCAGCCAAGAAGTCTATACTCGGACAGGGCACTCCTACGAGCAGTACTTC; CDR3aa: CASSQEVYTRTGHSYEQYF
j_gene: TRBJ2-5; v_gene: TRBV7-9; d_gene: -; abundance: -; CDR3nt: TGTGCCAGCAGTCGAGGACAACCTTTGGAGACCCAGTACTTC; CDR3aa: CASSRGQPLETQYF
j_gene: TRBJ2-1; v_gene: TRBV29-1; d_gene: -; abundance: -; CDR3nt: TGCAGCGTTGAGTTAACCAAAACCTACAATGAGCAGTTCTTC; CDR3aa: CSVELTKTYNEQFF
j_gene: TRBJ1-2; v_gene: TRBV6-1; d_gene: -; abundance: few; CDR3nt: TGTGCCAGCAGTGAAGCCTCGGGGCACGTCTATGGCTACACCTTC; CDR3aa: CASSEASGHVYGYTF
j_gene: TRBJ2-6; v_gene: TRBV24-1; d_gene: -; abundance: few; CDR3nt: TGTGCCACCAGTGAAGTCGTGAGCTCTGGGGCCAACGTCCTGACTTTC; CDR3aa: CATSEVVSSGANVLTF
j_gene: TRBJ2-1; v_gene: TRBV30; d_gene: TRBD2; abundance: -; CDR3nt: TGTGCCTGGGGGTCTGGCGGGAGGTGGGGCAATGAGCAGTTCTTC; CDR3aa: CAWGSGGRWGNEQFF
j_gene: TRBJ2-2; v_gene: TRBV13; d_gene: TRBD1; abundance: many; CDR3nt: TGTGCCAGCAGCTCCCGGGACAGTAGCACCGGGGAGCTGTTTTTT; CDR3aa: CASSSRDSSTGELFF
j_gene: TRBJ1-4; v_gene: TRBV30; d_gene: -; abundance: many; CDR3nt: TGTGCCTGGAAGGTGGAACCGGGGTCGGGTGAAAAACTGTTTTTT; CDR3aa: CAWKVEPGSGEKLFF
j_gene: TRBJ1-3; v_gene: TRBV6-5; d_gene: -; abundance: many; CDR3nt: TGTGCCAGCAGTTACGGGGGGCGATCTGGAAACACCATATATTTT; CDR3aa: CASSYGGRSGNTIYF
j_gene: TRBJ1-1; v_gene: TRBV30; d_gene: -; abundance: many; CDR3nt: TGTGCCCGAGACCCGACAGGCTGGAACACTGAAGCTTTCTTT; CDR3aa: CARDPTGWNTEAFF
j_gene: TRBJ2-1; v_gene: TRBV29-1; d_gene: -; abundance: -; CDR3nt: TGCAGCGTAGGAACCCAGTTCTTC; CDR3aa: CSVGTQFF
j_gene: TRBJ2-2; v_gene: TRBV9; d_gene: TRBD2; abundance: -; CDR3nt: TGTGCCAGCAGCGTAGCCGGGACTAGCGGGAGGGCCGGCGGGGAGCTGTTTTTT; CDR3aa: CASSVAGTSGRAGGELFF
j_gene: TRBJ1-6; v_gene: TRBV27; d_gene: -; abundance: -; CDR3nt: TGTGCCAGCAGTAGCCTGGCCGGACAGCTAACCCTCCACTTT; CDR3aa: CASSSLAGQLTLHF
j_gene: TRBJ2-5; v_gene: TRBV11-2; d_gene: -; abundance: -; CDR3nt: TGTGCCAGCAGCCGACAGAGCCTACAAGAGACCCAGTACTTC; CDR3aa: CASSRQSLQETQYF
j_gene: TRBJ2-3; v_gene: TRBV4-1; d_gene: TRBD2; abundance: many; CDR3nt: TGCGCCAGCAGCCAAGAATTAGCGGGAGGGGCAGATACGCAGTATTTT; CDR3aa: CASSQELAGGADTQYF
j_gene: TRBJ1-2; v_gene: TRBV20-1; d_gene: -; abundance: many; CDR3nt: TGCAGTGCTAGCGACGGACAGCTTAACTATGGCTACACCTTC; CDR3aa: CSASDGQLNYGYTF
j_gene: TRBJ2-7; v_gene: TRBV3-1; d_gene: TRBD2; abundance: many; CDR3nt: TGTGCCAGCACTCGGGGGGGTAGCAACGAGCAGTACTTC; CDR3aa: CASTRGGSNEQYF
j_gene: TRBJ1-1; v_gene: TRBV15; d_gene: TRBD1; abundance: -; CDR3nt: TGTGCCACCAGCGTACGGGACAGGGAAGCTTTCTTT; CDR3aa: CATSVRDREAFF
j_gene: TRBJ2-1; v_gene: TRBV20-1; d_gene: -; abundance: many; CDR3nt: TGCAGTGCTATAGACGGGTTGATGCAGTTCTTC; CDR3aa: CSAIDGLMQFF
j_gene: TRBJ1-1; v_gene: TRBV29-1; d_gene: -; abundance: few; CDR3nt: TGCAGCGCATCAGGTATAACTGAAGCTTTCTTT; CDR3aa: CSASGITEAFF
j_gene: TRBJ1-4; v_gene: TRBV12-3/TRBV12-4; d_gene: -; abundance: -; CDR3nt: TGTGCCAGCAGAAGACAGGAGTATGAAAAACTGTTTTTT; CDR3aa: CASRRQEYEKLFF
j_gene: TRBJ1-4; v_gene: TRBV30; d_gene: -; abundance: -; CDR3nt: TGTGCCTGGAGTAGGGGCCTGGGCGGTGAAAAACTGTTTTTT; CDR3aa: CAWSRGLGGEKLFF